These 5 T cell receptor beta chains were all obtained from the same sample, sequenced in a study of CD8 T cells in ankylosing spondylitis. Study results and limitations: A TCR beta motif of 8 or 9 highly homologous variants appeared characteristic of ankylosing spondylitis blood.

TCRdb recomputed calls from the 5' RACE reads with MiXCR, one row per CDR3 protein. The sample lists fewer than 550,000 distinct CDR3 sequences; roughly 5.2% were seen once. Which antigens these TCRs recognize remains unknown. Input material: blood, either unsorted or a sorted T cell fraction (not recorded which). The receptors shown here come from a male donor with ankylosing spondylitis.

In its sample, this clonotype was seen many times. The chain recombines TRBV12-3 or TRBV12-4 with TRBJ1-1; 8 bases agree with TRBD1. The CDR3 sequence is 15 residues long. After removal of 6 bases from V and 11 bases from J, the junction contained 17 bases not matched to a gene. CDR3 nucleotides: TGTGCCAGCAGAGGCTCTGACAGGGGCCTCCCGGAGGCTTTCTTT. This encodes CASRGSDRGLPEAFF.

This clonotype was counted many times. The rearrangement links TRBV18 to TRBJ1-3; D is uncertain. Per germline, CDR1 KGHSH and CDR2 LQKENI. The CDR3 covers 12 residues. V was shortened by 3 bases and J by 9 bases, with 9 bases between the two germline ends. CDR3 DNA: TGTGCCAGCTCACCTGAGTTGGGCACCATATATTTT. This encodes CASSPELGTIYF.

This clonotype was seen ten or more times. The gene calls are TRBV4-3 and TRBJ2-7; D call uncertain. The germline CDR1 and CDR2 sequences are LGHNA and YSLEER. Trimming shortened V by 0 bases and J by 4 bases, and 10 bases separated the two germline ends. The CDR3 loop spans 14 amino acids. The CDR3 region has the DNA TGCGCCAGCAGCCAAGATACGGCACTTTACGAGCAGTACTTC. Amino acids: CASSQDTALYEQYF.

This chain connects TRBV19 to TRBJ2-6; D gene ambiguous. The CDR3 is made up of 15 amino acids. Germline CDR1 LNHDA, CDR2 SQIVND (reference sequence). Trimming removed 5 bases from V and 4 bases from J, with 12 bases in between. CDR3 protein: CASSSASGGANVLTF. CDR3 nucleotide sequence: TGTGCCAGTAGTTCAGCCTCGGGCGGGGCCAACGTCCTGACTTTC.

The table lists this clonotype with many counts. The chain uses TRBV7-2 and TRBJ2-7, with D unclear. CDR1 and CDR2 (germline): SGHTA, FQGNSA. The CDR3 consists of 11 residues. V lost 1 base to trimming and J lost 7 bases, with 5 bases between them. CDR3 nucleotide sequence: TGTGCCAGCAGCTTAGTAGAGGAGCAGTACTTC. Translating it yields CASSLVEEQYF. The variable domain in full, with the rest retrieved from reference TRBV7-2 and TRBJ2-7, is GAGVSQSPSNKVTEKGKDVELRCDPISGHTALYWYRQSLGQGLEFLIYFQGNSAPDKSGLPSDRFSAERTGGSVSTLTIQRTQQEDSAVYLCASSLVEEQYFGPGTRLTVT.